One sample yielded the 29 T cell receptor beta chains listed below, sequenced in a study of T cells in tuberculosis. The assay was immunoSEQ multiplex PCR, and TCRdb's table has in-frame clones only and misses some. The table shows 45,000 or so clones, with 90% to 95% occurring only once. The material sequenced was PBMCs. The origin of the receptors is a donor aged 10-29 years with latent tuberculosis or without tuberculosis infection.

V and J are TRBV7-2 and TRBJ1-2; 8 nucleotides align to TRBD1. Germline CDR1 is SGHTA and CDR2 is FQGNSA. The CDR3 is 14 amino acids. V lost 1 base and J lost 8; bases outside the gene matches: 6. The CDR3 protein is CASSLGQGARGYTF. The CDR3 DNA sequence: TGTGCCAGCAGCTTAGGGCAGGGGGCGAGGGGCTACACCTTC.

This rearrangement joins TRBV28 to TRBJ1-3, with D maybe TRBD1 (6 bases). The CDR3 sequence is 16 residues long. Germline loops: CDR1 MDHEN, CDR2 SYDVKM. V shed 2 bases and J shed 0 bases, with 11 bases lying between them. The CDR3 sequence: CASSLMTGSSGNTIYF. The CDR3, as DNA: TGTGCCAGCAGTTTAATGACAGGAAGCTCTGGAAACACCATATATTTT.

As DNA, the CDR3 is TGTGCCAGCAGCGTATACGGGGGTCCCCAGCATTTT. It yields the protein CASSVYGGPQHF. The V call is TRBV9, the J call TRBJ1-5, with D possibly TRBD1 on 5 matching bases. In germline, CDR1 is SGDLS, CDR2 YYNGEE. The CDR3 length is 12 residues. Trimming left V 1 base short and J 10 bases short, with 9 bases between.

This rearrangement joins TRBV7-6 to TRBJ2-7; 13 nucleotides agree with TRBD2. CDR1 and CDR2 (germline): SGHVS, FNYEAQ. The V gene end was trimmed by 3 bases and the J gene end by 4 bases; junction bases not matched to a gene: 3. This CDR3 spans 15 amino acids. CDR3 coding DNA: TGTGCCAGCAGCTTCGGGACTAGCGGGAAATACGAGCAGTACTTC. Its translation: CASSFGTSGKYEQYF.

This CDR3 is CASSLLGQGGSYEQYF. The CDR3 bases are TGTGCCAGCAGTTTATTGGGGCAGGGGGGCTCCTACGAGCAGTACTTC. The rearrangement uses TRBV27 and TRBJ2-7; a weak D match, TRBD1 (7 bases). V was shortened by 1 base and J by 0 bases, with 13 bases between the two germline ends. The CDR3 extends over 16 amino acids. CDR1 and CDR2 (germline): MNHEY, SMNVEV (reference sequence).

The chain has TRBV15 and TRBJ1-5, with D perhaps matching TRBD1 (6 bases). Trimming left V 7 bases short and J 8 bases short, with 15 bases between. Germline lookup yields CDR1 LNHNV and CDR2 YYDKDF (reference sequence). This CDR3 region has 13 residues. Written as DNA, the CDR3 is TGTGCCACCAAGGTAACAGGGTGGGAGCCCCAGCATTTT. Amino acid sequence: CATKVTGWEPQHF.

J is TRBJ2-1 and V is TRBV19; D gene uncertain. V was cut by 5 bases and J by 6 bases, with 14 bases left in between. The CDR3 has 14 residues. CDR1 and CDR2 (germline): LNHDA, SQIVND (reference sequence). Here the CDR3 DNA reads TGTGCCAGTAGTCCTGGGTGGGCAGGCAATGAGCAGTTCTTC. Its translation is CASSPGWAGNEQFF. The full variable domain, its missing parts supplied by reference TRBV19 and TRBJ2-1, is DGGITQSPKYLFRKEGQNVTLSCEQNLNHDAMYWYRQDPGQGLRLIYYSQIVNDFQKGDIAEGYSVSREKKESFPLTVTSAQKNPTAFYLCASSPGWAGNEQFFGPGTRLTVL.

The rearrangement links TRBV5-1 to TRBJ1-1; the match to TRBD1 covers 12 bases. V gave up 4 bases and J gave up 2 bases; unmatched junction bases: 3. The CDR3 contains 15 residues. Germline V lookup: CDR1 SGHRS, CDR2 YFSETQ. The DNA for the CDR3 is TGCGCCAGCAGCCCCGGGACAGGGGGCAACACTGAAGCTTTCTTT. Protein sequence: CASSPGTGGNTEAFF.

This chain links TRBV7-3 with TRBJ2-7; maybe TRBD2 (5 bases). Germline CDR1 and CDR2: SGHTA and FQGTGA. The CDR3 has 13 amino acids. The V end lost 2 bases, the J end lost 3 bases, and 8 bases lay between the germline ends. The CDR3 DNA is TGTGCCAGCAGCTTATGGGCGGGCTACGAGCAGTACTTC. Protein: CASSLWAGYEQYF.

A single count supports this clone. This sequence joins TRBV7-8 and TRBJ2-1; D is uncertain. The V gene lost 2 bases and the J gene lost 2 bases, with 7 bases spanning the gap. Per germline, CDR1 SGHVS and CDR2 FQNEAQ. The CDR3 has 14 amino acids. CDR3 region: CASSLSKTYNEQFF. The CDR3 DNA reads as TGTGCCAGCAGCTTAAGCAAAACCTACAATGAGCAGTTCTTC.

J is TRBJ2-1 and V is TRBV5-1; 12 bases line up with TRBD2. Germline CDR1 and CDR2: SGHRS and YFSETQ. V trimming: 4 bases; J trimming: 10 bases; junction bases outside the gene matches: 6. This CDR3 comprises 14 residues. This CDR3 reads CASSPTSGRREQFF. The CDR3 coding sequence is TGCGCCAGCAGCCCGACTAGCGGGAGACGGGAGCAGTTCTTC.

V gene TRBV6-1 combines with J gene TRBJ2-2; D is possibly TRBD2 (6 bases). The V gene's germline CDR1 is MNHNS and CDR2 SASEGT. The CDR3 sequence is 14 residues long. V lost 4 bases and J lost 9, with 15 bases in between. The CDR3 loop reads CASSGPGRSRELFF. In DNA form, the CDR3 reads TGTGCCAGCAGTGGTCCAGGGAGGAGCCGGGAGCTGTTTTTT.

This chain links TRBV29-1 with TRBJ2-3, with 9 positions matching TRBD1. The CDR3 length is 14 residues. CDR1 and CDR2 from the germline V gene are SQVTM and ANQGSEA. The junction had 6 bases not matched to a gene; V was cut back by 3 bases and J by 5 bases. The CDR3, as DNA: TGCAGCGTTGATGGGACAGGGAATGGAGATACGCAGTATTTT. Its protein is CSVDGTGNGDTQYF.

The chain joins TRBV2 to TRBJ2-7, with D possibly matching TRBD1 (5 bases). Trimming removed 7 bases at V and 2 bases at J, with 21 bases between. CDR3 length equals 16 residues. CDR1 and CDR2 from the germline V gene are SNHLY and FYNNEI. DNA of the CDR3: TGTGCCAGCACCCCTCCCTTGGGGCGTTCCGCCTACGAGCAGTACTTC. This encodes CASTPPLGRSAYEQYF.

The chain uses TRBV28 and TRBJ1-1; D is undetermined. The CDR3 runs 13 residues. The germline V and J ends were trimmed by 2 bases and 4 bases, with 8 bases remaining between them. Per the germline V gene, CDR1 is MDHEN and CDR2 is SYDVKM. CDR3 region: CASSLVSGTEAFF. The CDR3 nucleotides are TGTGCCAGCAGTTTAGTTTCGGGCACTGAAGCTTTCTTT.

The rearrangement uses TRBV30 and TRBJ2-7; possibly TRBD1 for D (5 bases). The CDR3 consists of 12 residues. Looked up from germline, CDR1 is GTSNPN and CDR2 is SVGIG (reference sequence). The V and J ends lost 2 bases and 5 bases respectively, with 10 bases between them. The CDR3 reads CAWSSGFHEQYF. The CDR3 DNA is TGTGCCTGGAGTTCAGGGTTTCACGAGCAGTACTTC.

CDR3 nucleotides: TGCGCCAGCAGCCCGGATGGGACTTTAGGAAACACCATATATTTT. Translation gives CASSPDGTLGNTIYF. The chain joins TRBV5-1 to TRBJ1-3, with a weak D call TRBD1 (5 bases). Germline assignment: CDR1 SGHRS and CDR2 YFSETQ. The V and J ends lost 4 bases and 4 bases respectively, with 15 bases between them. The CDR3 length is 15 residues.

This chain joins TRBV5-5 and TRBJ1-2; maybe TRBD1 (5 bases). Germline V gives CDR1 SGHKS, CDR2 YYEKEE (reference sequence). This CDR3 has 13 amino acids. Between the trimmed V and J ends, which lost 4 bases and 11 bases, there was a span of 18 bases. The CDR3 DNA reads as TGTGCCAGCAGCCGGGACTCCACATCTGGGTACACCTTC. Its translation is CASSRDSTSGYTF.

The CDR3 protein is CSGLSGGEGYEQYF. DNA of the CDR3: TGCAGCGGCCTATCAGGGGGCGAAGGGTACGAGCAGTACTTC. The rearrangement links TRBV29-1 to TRBJ2-7; 8 bases line up with TRBD1. Germline lookup yields CDR1 SQVTM and CDR2 ANQGSEA. Trimming removed 7 bases from V and 4 bases from J; junction bases left unmatched: 12. The CDR3 consists of 14 residues.

The chain employs TRBV20-1 and TRBJ2-1; D remains ambiguous. Germline values: CDR1 DFQATT, CDR2 SNEGSKA (reference sequence). Trimming shortened V by 5 bases and J by 7 bases, and 9 bases separated the two germline ends. This CDR3 contains 11 residues. CDR3 sequence (DNA): TGCAGTGCTTCCCGTTTAAATGAGCAGTTCTTC. As protein: CSASRLNEQFF.

The chain employs TRBV5-6 and TRBJ2-1; D not certain. With 3 bases removed from V and 5 bases from J, the gap between germline ends came to 9 bases. This CDR3 contains 13 residues. Per germline, CDR1 SGHDT and CDR2 YYEEEE. As DNA, the CDR3 is TGTGCCAGCAGCTCTTCGTCCCACAATGAGCAGTTCTTC. Translation gives CASSSSSHNEQFF.

The chain carries TRBV11-2 and TRBJ2-5; 7 nucleotides align to TRBD1. Per germline, CDR1 SGHAT and CDR2 FQNNGV. V trimming: 3 bases; J trimming: 5 bases; junction bases outside the gene matches: 3. The CDR3 covers 13 residues. The CDR3 region has the DNA TGTGCCAGCAGCTTTACAGGGGATGAGACCCAGTACTTC. This sequence encodes CASSFTGDETQYF.

The chain recombines TRBV19 with TRBJ1-5, with D tentatively TRBD1 (5 bases). The germline CDR1 and CDR2 sequences are LNHDA and SQIVND (reference sequence). V was trimmed by 3 bases and J by 0 bases, leaving 9 bases between them. The CDR3 covers 15 residues. The CDR3 sequence: CASSIRAFSNQPQHF. The DNA for the CDR3 is TGTGCCAGTAGTATCAGGGCCTTTAGCAATCAGCCCCAGCATTTT.

The chain uses TRBV13 and TRBJ1-1; TRBD1 matches at 9 bases. This CDR3 spans 16 amino acids. The J segment lost 5 bases and the V segment lost 5 bases, leaving 12 bases of the junction unmatched. The germline CDR1 and CDR2 sequences are PRHDT and FYEKMQ (reference sequence). The CDR3 is CASSHENRGRETEAFF. CDR3 nucleotide sequence: TGTGCCAGCAGCCACGAAAACAGGGGGCGCGAGACTGAAGCTTTCTTT.

The chain recombines TRBV5-5 with TRBJ1-4; D is undetermined. The CDR3 extends over 14 amino acids. Germline V gene sequence: CDR1 SGHKS, CDR2 YYEKEE (reference sequence). Trimming removed 4 bases from V and 4 bases from J, with 11 bases in between. In DNA, the CDR3 is TGTGCCAGCAGCGCCGGGGATTATAATGAAAAACTGTTTTTT. Its protein is CASSAGDYNEKLFF. The full variable domain, rest sourced from reference TRBV5-5 and TRBJ1-4, is DAGVTQSPTHLIKTRGQQVTLRCSPISGHKSVSWYQQVLGQGPQFIFQYYEKEERGRGNFPDRFSARQFPNYSSELNVNALLLGDSALYLCASSAGDYNEKLFFGSGTQLSVL.

The V call is TRBV5-1, the J call TRBJ2-7, with a weak D call TRBD2 (7 bases). The CDR3 contains 14 residues. The V gene's germline CDR1 is SGHRS and CDR2 YFSETQ. Trimming left V 3 bases short and J 3 bases short, with 13 bases between. CDR3 protein: CASSSGGGGYEQYF. CDR3 nucleotides: TGCGCCAGCAGCTCCGGGGGCGGGGGCTACGAGCAGTACTTC.

This chain joins TRBV30 and TRBJ1-2, with no clear D. Between the trimmed V and J ends, which lost 0 bases and 4 bases, there was a span of 9 bases. CDR1 is GTSNPN, CDR2 SVGIG, per germline (reference sequence). This CDR3 contains 13 residues. CDR3 residues: CAWSVNAGYGYTF. The CDR3 bases are TGTGCCTGGAGTGTTAACGCGGGCTATGGCTACACCTTC. Based on the CDR3 plus reference TRBV30 and TRBJ1-2, the full variable domain is SQTIHQWPATLVQPVGSPLSLECTVEGTSNPNLYWYRQAAGRGLQLLFYSVGIGQISSEVPQNLSASRPQDRQFILSSKKLLLSDSGFYLCAWSVNAGYGYTFGSGTRLTVV.

The chain's CDR3 is CAWSPGGTVPFGYTF. The DNA for the CDR3 is TGTGCCTGGAGCCCGGGGGGGACGGTCCCCTTTGGCTACACCTTC. The rearrangement uses TRBV30 and TRBJ1-2; tentative D call: TRBD1 (5 bases). This CDR3 is built from 15 residues. CDR1 is GTSNPN and CDR2 is SVGIG in the germline V gene (reference sequence). Trimming cost V 3 bases and J 7 bases, with 21 bases left between them.

The table lists this clone with a count of one. This chain joins TRBV21-1 and TRBJ2-7; the table's D call TRBD2 went unverified against the DNA. TRBV21-1 is given as a pseudogene. CDR3 length: 15 residues. The CDR3 DNA is TGTGCCAGCAGCAGGGGTGGTAGGTCTAGCGGCGAGCAGTACTTC. This sequence encodes CASSRGGRSSGEQYF.